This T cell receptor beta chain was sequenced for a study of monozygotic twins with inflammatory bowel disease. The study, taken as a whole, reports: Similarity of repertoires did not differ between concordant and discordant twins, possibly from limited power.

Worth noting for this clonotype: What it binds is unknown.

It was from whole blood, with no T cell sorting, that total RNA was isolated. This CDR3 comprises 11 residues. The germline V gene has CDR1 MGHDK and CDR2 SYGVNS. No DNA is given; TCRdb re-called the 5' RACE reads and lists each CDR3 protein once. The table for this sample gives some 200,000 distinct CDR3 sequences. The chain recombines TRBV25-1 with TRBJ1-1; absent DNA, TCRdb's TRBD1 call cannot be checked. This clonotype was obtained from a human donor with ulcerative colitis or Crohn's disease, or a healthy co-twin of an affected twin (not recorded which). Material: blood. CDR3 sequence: CASDGGGEAFF.